Below are 9 T cell receptor beta chains sequenced from a single sample in a study of T cells in Graves' hyperthyroidism and ophthalmopathy. Amplification of TCR beta CDR3 regions used RNA as the template. RT-PCR in the first round (using the HTBI primer set) targeted the TCR CDR3. A single record per CDR3 protein comes from TCRdb applying MiXCR to the multiplex PCR reads. The repertoire holds around 540,000 distinct CDR3 sequences, with 15% to 20% as singletons. Sequences were obtained from blood. These receptors came from a woman aged 30 to 39 with Graves' ophthalmopathy.

The chain employs TRBV12-3 or TRBV12-4 and TRBJ2-7, with 7 nucleotides matching TRBD1. V trimming: 2 bases; J trimming: 3 bases; junction bases outside the gene matches: 4. The CDR3 is made up of 14 amino acids. DNA of the CDR3: TGTGCCAGCAGTTTACTAGGGGGCTTCTACGAGCAGTACTTC. It codes for CASSLLGGFYEQYF.

The gene calls are TRBV10-3 and TRBJ2-7, with 13 bases matching TRBD2. J was trimmed by 5 bases and V by 6 bases; bases with no gene match: 7. Looked up from germline, CDR1 is ENHRY and CDR2 is SYGVKD. This CDR3 spans 15 amino acids. The CDR3 DNA follows: TGTGCCATCAGCTCGACTAGCGGGAGGTCCAACGAGCAGTACTTC. This sequence encodes CAISSTSGRSNEQYF.

This clonotype has ten or more counts. This rearrangement joins TRBV30 to TRBJ1-4; TRBD1 matches 7 bases. CDR1 is GTSNPN and CDR2 is SVGIG in the germline V gene (reference sequence). This CDR3 region has 14 residues. Trimming took 5 bases from V and 8 from J; bases not matched to a gene: 11. The CDR3 nucleotides are TGTGCCTGGGAAAAGACCGGGACAGACGAAAAACTGTTTTTT. It is translated as CAWEKTGTDEKLFF.

There are many counts of this clonotype. The chain joins TRBV5-1 to TRBJ2-5; D is ambiguous. The germline V gene has CDR1 SGHRS and CDR2 YFSETQ. This CDR3 has 15 residues. Trimming took off 5 bases at V and 3 bases at J, with 17 bases between the two ends. The CDR3 region has the DNA TGCGCCAGCAGAGGTGATATACGACGGAAAGAGACCCAGTACTTC. Its translation is CASRGDIRRKETQYF.

The chain links TRBV4-2 to TRBJ1-1; 10 bases fit TRBD1. The J segment lost 1 base and the V segment lost 4 bases, leaving 6 bases of the junction unmatched. The CDR3 spans 16 residues. Germline-derived CDR1 and CDR2 are LGHNA and YNFKEQ. The CDR3 DNA sequence: TGTGCCAGCAGCCGCCGTTGGGACAGGGGGAACACTGAAGCTTTCTTT. Its protein is CASSRRWDRGNTEAFF.

This clonotype has just a few counts. The chain uses TRBV19 and TRBJ1-5, with D possibly TRBD1 on 5 matching bases. The CDR3 spans 17 residues. The germline gives CDR1 LNHDA, CDR2 SQIVND (reference sequence). V gave up 0 bases and J gave up 1 base, with 13 bases separating them. In nucleotides, the CDR3 is TGTGCCAGTAGTATAGATTGGCAGGGCTACAGCAATCAGCCCCAGCATTTT. It codes for CASSIDWQGYSNQPQHF. The full variable domain, rest sourced from reference TRBV19 and TRBJ1-5, is DGGITQSPKYLFRKEGQNVTLSCEQNLNHDAMYWYRQDPGQGLRLIYYSQIVNDFQKGDIAEGYSVSREKKESFPLTVTSAQKNPTAFYLCASSIDWQGYSNQPQHFGDGTRLSIL.

Ten or more counts support this clonotype. The rearrangement joins TRBV6-1 to TRBJ2-5; the D is unclear. The CDR3 has 14 residues. Trimming stripped 2 bases from V and 7 bases from J, with 14 bases between. CDR1 MNHNS and CDR2 SASEGT come from the germline V gene. CDR3 residues: CASSEINQSGTQYF. CDR3 bases: TGTGCCAGCAGTGAAATTAACCAGTCGGGGACCCAGTACTTC.

There are a few counts of this clonotype. V gene TRBV24-1 combines with J gene TRBJ2-2; 8 bases map to TRBD1. The CDR3 consists of 15 residues. Germline assignment: CDR1 KGHDR and CDR2 SFDVKD. Unmatched junction bases numbered 6, after V lost 7 bases and J lost 3 bases. In DNA, the CDR3 is TGTGCCACCAGACCCCAGGGGGCGGACACCGGGGAGCTGTTTTTT. Residues: CATRPQGADTGELFF.

On this clonotype itself: A much larger clone differs from this one at a single base, so this may be a read error. V is TRBV2 and J is TRBJ1-1; D gene unclear. The germline V gene encodes CDR1 SNHLY and CDR2 FYNNEI. V was trimmed by 2 bases and J by 3 bases, leaving 10 bases between them. The CDR3 spans 14 residues. DNA for the CDR3: TGTGCCAGCAGTGAACGGCCCGGTTACACTGAAGCTTTCTTT. The encoded protein is CASSERPGYTEAFF.